The clone carrying this T cell receptor (beta chain) was recorded a few times. The data are from a study of T cell repertoires in cytomegalovirus infection. The germline gives CDR1 LGHDT, CDR2 YNNKEL (reference sequence). The V end was cut by 5 bases, the J end by 9 bases, with 20 bases between. CDR3 size: 16 residues. TCRdb called the reads again in MiXCR, with one record for every CDR3 protein. The top ten clones hold 13% of a sample with more than 400,000 distinct CDR3 sequences, around 27% of them seen once. The genes are TRBV3-1 and TRBJ1-6; D is possibly TRBD1 (6 bases). The clonotype comes from a human donor in good health (CMV status not recorded). Some clones in this sample may be carry-over from other donors' samples. Sequenced input: PBMCs. The DNA of the CDR3 is TGTGCCAGCAGCTTCAATGTCAGGGGCCTTGGTTCACCCCTCCACTTT. Its translation is CASSFNVRGLGSPLHF.